This T cell receptor (beta chain) was captured in a study of T cell responses to AZD1222 COVID-19 vaccine. Overall study results and limits: Nearly half of the spike-specific TCRs reportedly recognize variant regions that carry no mutations. Two AZD1222 doses significantly raised spike-specific TCR breadth and depth over controls.

As concerns this clone: Its cognate antigen is unknown.

The germline V gene encodes CDR1 MNHEY and CDR2 SVGAGI. The length of the CDR3 is 14 residues. Losses at the gene ends were 5 bases for V and 5 bases for J; bases not matched to a gene: 5. Repertoires were generated with immunoSEQ multiplex PCR, while TCRdb's copy carries only in-frame clones and drops some. The table shows 150,000 to 200,000 clones, with roughly 87% occurring only once. This chain uses TRBV6-5 with TRBJ2-5; 10 nucleotides agree with TRBD2. The material sequenced was peripheral blood, taken on day 0 of AZD1222 vaccination. The TCR was taken from an adult in good health. The CDR3 sequence: CASSRGTSDETQYF. The DNA of the CDR3 is TGTGCCAGCAGTAGGGGGACTAGCGATGAGACCCAGTACTTC.